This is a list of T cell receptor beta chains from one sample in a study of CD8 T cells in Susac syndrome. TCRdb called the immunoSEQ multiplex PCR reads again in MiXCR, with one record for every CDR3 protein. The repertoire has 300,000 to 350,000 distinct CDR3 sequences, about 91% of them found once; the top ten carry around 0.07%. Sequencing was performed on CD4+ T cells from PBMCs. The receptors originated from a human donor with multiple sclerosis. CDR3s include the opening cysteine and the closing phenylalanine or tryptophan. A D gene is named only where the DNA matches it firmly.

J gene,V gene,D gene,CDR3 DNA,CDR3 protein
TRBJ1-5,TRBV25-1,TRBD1,TGTGCCAGCAGTGAAAAGCGGGACAGGGTTCGCAATCAGCCCCAGCATTTT,CASSEKRDRVRNQPQHF
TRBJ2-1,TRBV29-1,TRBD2,TGCAGTCCCACCAGCGGGAACGAGCAGTTCTTC,CSPTSGNEQFF
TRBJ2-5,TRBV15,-,TGTGCCACCAGCAGAGATCTGATCAGGGCCCGACAAGAGACCCAGTACTTC,CATSRDLIRARQETQYF
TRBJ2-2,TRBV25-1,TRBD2,TGTGCCAGCCAAGGACTAGCGGGAGGCACCGGGGAGCTGTTTTTT,CASQGLAGGTGELFF
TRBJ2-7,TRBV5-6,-,TGTGCCAGCAGTTCCGGGACCCCTTCGTTCTACGAGCAGTACTTC,CASSSGTPSFYEQYF
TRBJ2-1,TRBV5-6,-,TGTGCCAGCAGCTTGGGGAGGGGGCGGCGGAATGAGCAGTTCTTC,CASSLGRGRRNEQFF
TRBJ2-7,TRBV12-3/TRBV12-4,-,TGTGCCAGCAGTCGGGACTCCTACGAGCAGTACTTC,CASSRDSYEQYF
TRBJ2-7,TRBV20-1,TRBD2,TGCAGTGCTAGAGATTCTGGTGGGGTAGCGGGAGTTCACGAGCAGTACTTC,CSARDSGGVAGVHEQYF
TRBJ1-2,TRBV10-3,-,TGTGCCATCAGCTACAGGGTACGTGATGGCTACACCTTC,CAISYRVRDGYTF
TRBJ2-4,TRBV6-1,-,TGTGCCAGCAGCCCAACTAGACCGGGACGCTCGGTGAACATTCAGTACTTC,CASSPTRPGRSVNIQYF
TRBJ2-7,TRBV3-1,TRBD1,TGTGCCAGCAGCCCGGGACAGGGTCCGCGTGAGCAGTACTTC,CASSPGQGPREQYF